This entry lists 14 T cell receptor beta chains sequenced from one sample in a study of blood T cell repertoires in COVID-19. The method was immunoSEQ multiplex PCR; TCRdb's version includes in-frame clones alone and lacks a portion of them. There are some 97,000 clones in the sample; almost 80% occur only once, and 31% lies in the top ten. Sequenced material: peripheral blood. These receptors came from a man aged 65 to 79 with active or convalescent COVID-19.

The V call is TRBV30, the J call TRBJ1-1, with D possibly being TRBD1 (5 bases). V lost 0 bases and J lost 6, with 11 bases in between. Looked up from germline, CDR1 is GTSNPN and CDR2 is SVGIG (reference sequence). There are 13 residues in the CDR3. The CDR3 loop reads CAWSVWQGSEAFF. CDR3 DNA sequence: TGTGCCTGGAGTGTATGGCAGGGCTCTGAAGCTTTCTTT.

The chain links TRBV12-5 to TRBJ1-4, with D perhaps matching TRBD1 (6 bases). The V and J ends lost 0 bases and 7 bases respectively, with 18 bases between them. Germline V lookup: CDR1 LGHNT, CDR2 FRNRAP. The CDR3 has 17 residues. The CDR3 spells CASGLVLGNTGTEKLFF. CDR3 DNA: TGTGCTAGTGGTTTGGTACTCGGGAATACAGGGACTGAAAAACTGTTTTTT.

The chain links TRBV5-1 to TRBJ2-7, with 10 bases that match TRBD1. The germline gives CDR1 SGHRS, CDR2 YFSETQ. J lost 1 base, V lost 0 bases, and 7 bases had no gene match. The CDR3 is 17 residues long. CDR3: CASSLVTGGETSYEQYF. In nucleotides, the CDR3 is TGCGCCAGCAGCTTGGTGACAGGGGGCGAAACGTCCTACGAGCAGTACTTC.

J is TRBJ1-2 and V is TRBV7-2; tentatively, D is TRBD1 (6 bases). The V gene lost 0 bases and the J gene lost 5 bases, with 19 bases spanning the gap. Per the germline V gene, CDR1 is SGHTA and CDR2 is FQGNSA. The CDR3 has 17 amino acids. The CDR3 DNA follows: TGTGCCAGCAGCTTAGCCCCTGGGGGGGGCGCACCTTATGGCTACACCTTC. Protein product: CASSLAPGGGAPYGYTF.

The gene calls are TRBV4-3 and TRBJ1-2; D gene uncertain. V gave up 3 bases and J gave up 2 bases, with 13 bases separating them. The CDR3 is 15 amino acids. CDR1 and CDR2 (germline): LGHNA, YSLEER. CDR3 DNA sequence: TGCGCCAGCAGCCATACAGAAACTCCGAACTATGGCTACACCTTC. It translates to CASSHTETPNYGYTF.

This clone has just a few counts. The chain recombines TRBV24-1 with TRBJ1-1; 9 bases align to TRBD1. The germline V gene encodes CDR1 KGHDR and CDR2 SFDVKD. V dropped 3 bases and J dropped 7; count of bases not matched to a gene: 8. This CDR3 comprises 15 residues. The CDR3 spells CATSDNGQGLNEAFF. The DNA for the CDR3 is TGTGCCACCAGTGATAACGGACAGGGGCTGAATGAAGCTTTCTTT.

This chain links TRBV5-4 with TRBJ2-2, with 7 positions matching TRBD2. The germline V gene encodes CDR1 SGHNT and CDR2 YYREEE (reference sequence). This CDR3 contains 16 residues. V lost 2 bases, J lost 7 bases, and 11 bases stayed unmatched. This chain's CDR3 is CASSFRAGVRGGELFF. CDR3 DNA sequence: TGTGCCAGCAGCTTCCGGGCGGGAGTAAGGGGCGGGGAGCTGTTTTTT.

This sequence joins TRBV19 and TRBJ2-3; possibly TRBD1 for D (5 bases). CDR1 is LNHDA, CDR2 SQIVND, per germline (reference sequence). The V end lost 3 bases, the J end lost 0 bases, and 13 bases lay between the germline ends. The CDR3 is made up of 16 amino acids. CDR3 in DNA: TGTGCCAGTAGTATTTCCGCAGGGATTAGCACAGATACGCAGTATTTT. It encodes CASSISAGISTDTQYF.

V usage is TRBV5-1 and J usage is TRBJ2-1; TRBD1 is a possible D gene (6 bases). The CDR3 totals 15 residues. Germline loops: CDR1 SGHRS, CDR2 YFSETQ. V lost 4 bases and J 10 bases, leaving 21 bases between the germline ends. The CDR3 DNA sequence: TGCGCCAGCAGCCTGACCGGGACACGTCTTGGGGAGCAGTTCTTC. Translating gives CASSLTGTRLGEQFF.

This chain uses TRBV7-8 with TRBJ1-1, with D possibly TRBD1 on 5 matching bases. Germline CDR1 and CDR2: SGHVS and FQNEAQ. This CDR3 region has 16 residues. Trimming removed 1 base at V and 4 bases at J, with 16 bases between. The CDR3 here is CASSLVGRGGFTEAFF. The CDR3 nucleotides read TGTGCCAGCAGCTTAGTGGGTAGGGGAGGATTCACTGAAGCTTTCTTT.

This clone appeared a few times. The rearrangement links TRBV11-1 to TRBJ1-1, with TRBD1 as a possible D gene (6 bases). V was clipped by 3 bases and J by 1 base, with 9 bases between them. The germline gives CDR1 SGHAT, CDR2 FQDESV (reference sequence). The CDR3 is 14 amino acids. The CDR3 DNA reads TGTGCCAGCAGCTTGAGGGGGACGAACACTGAAGCTTTCTTT. Protein: CASSLRGTNTEAFF. Full variable domain (remainder filled in from reference TRBV11-1 and TRBJ1-1): EAEVAQSPRYKITEKSQAVAFWCDPISGHATLYWYRQILGQGPELLVQFQDESVVDDSQLPKDRFSAERLKGVDSTLKIQPAELGDSAMYLCASSLRGTNTEAFFGQGTRLTVV.

The gene calls are TRBV9 and TRBJ2-1; 12 bases fit TRBD2. The J segment lost 10 bases and the V segment lost 2 bases, leaving 7 bases of the junction unmatched. The CDR3 sequence is 15 residues long. CDR1 SGDLS and CDR2 YYNGEE come from the germline V gene. The CDR3 DNA follows: TGTGCCAGCAGCGTCCTAGCGGGAGGGGTCGCGGAGCAGTTCTTC. Translation: CASSVLAGGVAEQFF.

This rearrangement joins TRBV9 to TRBJ2-3, with D possibly matching TRBD2 (5 bases). Germline CDR1 and CDR2: SGDLS and YYNGEE. V shed 0 bases and J shed 9 bases, with 14 bases lying between them. This CDR3 has 14 residues. The CDR3 loop reads CASSVDALEGTQYF. CDR3 sequence (DNA): TGTGCCAGCAGCGTAGATGCGTTAGAGGGAACGCAGTATTTT. Using reference TRBV9 and TRBJ2-3 for the parts outside the CDR3, the full variable domain is DSGVTQTPKHLITATGQRVTLRCSPRSGDLSVYWYQQSLDQGLQFLIQYYNGEERAKGNILERFSAQQFPDLHSELNLSSLELGDSALYFCASSVDALEGTQYFGPGTRLTVL.

This clone was picked up one time. The rearrangement links TRBV19 to TRBJ2-2, with a tentative D call TRBD2 (5 bases). This CDR3 region has 17 residues. The ends were cut back, 6 bases at V and 1 base at J, with 18 bases in the middle. CDR1 LNHDA and CDR2 SQIVND come from the germline V gene (reference sequence). Here the CDR3 reads CASSPPRRGLNTGELFF. Written as DNA, the CDR3 is TGTGCCAGTAGCCCACCCCGTAGAGGGCTGAACACCGGGGAGCTGTTTTTT.